This TCR beta chain stems from a study of blood T cell repertoires in COVID-19. Here immunoSEQ multiplex PCR was the method, and the copy in TCRdb shows in-frame clones only, minus some. The sample has approximately 150,000 clones; 82% are singletons. Germline lookup yields CDR1 SNHLY and CDR2 FYNNEI. J gave up 4 bases and V 6 bases, and 11 bases lay outside the gene matches. The CDR3 runs to 16 residues. V is TRBV2 and J is TRBJ1-5; 8 positions agree with TRBD1. The sample comprised peripheral blood. This TCR was recovered from a woman in her 70s with acute or convalescent COVID-19. CDR3 nucleotide sequence: TGTGCCAGCAGGGCCCGGGACAGGCTAGAAAATCAGCCCCAGCATTTT. Translated, it gives CASRARDRLENQPQHF.